Each of the 9 T cell receptor beta chains below was sequenced from the same sample in a study of OX40 agonist ivuxolimab in advanced cancers. Library preparation was by the immunoSEQ multiplex PCR assay. TCRdb obtained this table from immuneACCESS and retained in-frame rearrangements with V and J assigned. These tables miss some clones; where compared with another copy, unresolved V genes account for less than half of the shortfall, and the remainder is unexplained. This sample comprises tens of thousands of clones, 84% of them detected only once. Roughly 0.6% of the sample lies in the top ten. This specimen was CD4+ or CD8+ T cells sorted from blood, taken in a trial of the OX40 agonist ivuxolimab. These TCRs come from an adult with an advanced solid tumor such as melanoma, head and neck, liver or kidney cancer.

This clone was seen just once. DNA for the CDR3: TGCAGCGTGCAGAACTATGGCTACACCTTC. Protein: CSVQNYGYTF. This rearrangement joins TRBV29-1 to TRBJ1-2; unclear D gene. V shed 6 bases and J shed 2 bases, with 4 bases lying between them. Germline CDR1 and CDR2: SQVTM and ANQGSEA. The CDR3 is 10 amino acids.

The table lists this clone with a count of one. The V and J genes are TRBV6-5 and TRBJ1-5; D is unclear. This CDR3 is 14 amino acids long. Per germline, CDR1 MNHEY and CDR2 SVGAGI. Trimming left V 2 bases short and J 3 bases short, with 8 bases between. In DNA form, the CDR3 reads TGTGCCAGCAGTTACCCGGGCAACAATCAGCCCCAGCATTTT. Protein sequence: CASSYPGNNQPQHF.

The chain employs TRBV5-8 and TRBJ1-5; 10 positions agree with TRBD1. This CDR3 region has 19 residues. Germline CDR1 reads SGHTS; CDR2 reads YDEGEE. Trimming cost V 6 bases and J 2 bases; bases outside gene matches: 17. The CDR3 DNA sequence: TGTGCCAGCATCCGTCCGGGACAGGGGACCATTCTGGGCAATCAGCCCCAGCATTTT. It codes for CASIRPGQGTILGNQPQHF.

This rearrangement joins TRBV5-6 to TRBJ2-5, with 7 bases lining up with TRBD1. Germline V gene data show CDR1 as SGHDT and CDR2 as YYEEEE. Germline trimming cut 4 bases from V and 1 base from J; bases unmatched to any gene: 7. This CDR3 has 15 amino acids. CDR3 loop: CASSKTKGAQETQYF. In nucleotides, the CDR3 is TGTGCCAGCAGCAAAACGAAGGGGGCCCAAGAGACCCAGTACTTC. The full variable domain, completed using reference TRBV5-6 and TRBJ2-5, is DAGVTQSPTHLIKTRGQQVTLRCSPKSGHDTVSWYQQALGQGPQFIFQYYEEEERQRGNFPDRFSGHQFPNYSSELNVNALLLGDSALYLCASSKTKGAQETQYFGPGTRLLVL.

In its sample, this clone was seen a few times. This chain joins TRBV6-1 and TRBJ2-4, with 9 nucleotides matching TRBD2. This CDR3 region has 17 residues. CDR1 MNHNS and CDR2 SASEGT come from the germline V gene. J gave up 3 bases and V 4 bases, and 10 bases lay outside the gene matches. CDR3 sequence (DNA): TGTGCCAGCAGTGGCCAGGGGCGGGAGGGAGGCAAAAACATTCAGTACTTC. This codes for CASSGQGREGGKNIQYF.

The chain combines TRBV6-6 with TRBJ1-4; possible D gene TRBD1, 5 bases. Germline CDR1 MNHNY, CDR2 SVGAGI (reference sequence). This CDR3 contains 16 residues. V shed 6 bases and J shed 0 bases, with 14 bases lying between them. The CDR3 nucleotides are TGTGCCAGCAGCCACGGACGGGACGCAACTAATGAAAAACTGTTTTTT. Translating it yields CASSHGRDATNEKLFF.

The chain recombines TRBV6-1 with TRBJ1-2, with D maybe TRBD1 (6 bases). Deletions cut 6 bases from V and 4 bases from J, with 18 bases between. CDR1 and CDR2 from the germline V gene are MNHNS and SASEGT. The CDR3 spans 15 residues. CDR3 in DNA: TGTGCCAGCAGGCTCCACAGGGAAGGTAGCTATGGCTACACCTTC. It translates to CASRLHREGSYGYTF.

This chain joins TRBV5-1 and TRBJ2-1; D not resolved. The CDR3 totals 15 residues. From germline, CDR1 is SGHRS and CDR2 YFSETQ. The germline V and J ends were trimmed by 0 bases and 5 bases, with 12 bases remaining between them. The CDR3 DNA reads TGCGCCAGCAGCTTGGCCAATTCGGGCGACAATGAGCAGTTCTTC. Its protein product is CASSLANSGDNEQFF.

The chain is built from TRBV6-1 and TRBJ1-6, with a tentative D call TRBD1 (6 bases). V was clipped by 6 bases and J by 8 bases, with 17 bases between them. The CDR3 sequence is 15 residues long. Germline CDR1 and CDR2: MNHNS and SASEGT. In DNA form, the CDR3 reads TGTGCCAGCAGCAAAGAGCAGGGGAGGGATTCACCCCTCCACTTT. It specifies CASSKEQGRDSPLHF.